This T cell receptor (beta chain) was identified in a study of blood T cell repertoires in COVID-19. This CDR3 is 11 amino acids long. Germline CDR1 is SGHNT and CDR2 is YENEEA. Points on this clone: Its ends do not fully match the called genes, so a read error is possible.

Generated by immunoSEQ multiplex PCR, the TCRdb table keeps only in-frame clones and is missing some. Among hundreds of thousands of clones, 85% to 90% were seen once, and the ten largest hold roughly 0.99%. Sequencing was done on a sample of PBMCs or T cells enriched from blood (not recorded which). This clonotype originated in a man between 18 and 35 years old who had recovered from COVID-19. V is TRBV11-3 and J is TRBJ1-2; weak D call: TRBD1 (5 bases). CDR3 bases: TGTGCCAGCAGCTTAGCCTACAGGCCCCGCTTC. Its protein is CASSLAYRPRF.